The clone carrying this TCR beta chain is a singleton in its sample. Germline V lookup: CDR1 LGHDT, CDR2 YNNKEL (reference sequence). V was shortened by 2 bases and J by 15 bases, with 14 bases between the two germline ends. This CDR3 contains 12 residues. These data are taken from a study of blood T cell repertoires in COVID-19. Looking at the study overall: Whether acute or convalescent, the COVID-19 samples came from the United States, Italy and Spain.

TCRdb keeps only in-frame clones here, not all; method: immunoSEQ multiplex PCR. The table has 80,000 to 85,000 clones, under 90% seen once. This chain connects TRBV3-1 (or the pseudogene TRBV3-2) to TRBJ2-1; D is perhaps TRBD2 (7 bases). Sequencing was carried out using peripheral blood. The receptor's source is a human donor in a cohort sampled during active COVID-19. The chain's CDR3 is CASSQLGGAPFF. CDR3 sequence (DNA): TGTGCCAGCAGCCAACTGGGGGGGGCACCGTTCTTC.